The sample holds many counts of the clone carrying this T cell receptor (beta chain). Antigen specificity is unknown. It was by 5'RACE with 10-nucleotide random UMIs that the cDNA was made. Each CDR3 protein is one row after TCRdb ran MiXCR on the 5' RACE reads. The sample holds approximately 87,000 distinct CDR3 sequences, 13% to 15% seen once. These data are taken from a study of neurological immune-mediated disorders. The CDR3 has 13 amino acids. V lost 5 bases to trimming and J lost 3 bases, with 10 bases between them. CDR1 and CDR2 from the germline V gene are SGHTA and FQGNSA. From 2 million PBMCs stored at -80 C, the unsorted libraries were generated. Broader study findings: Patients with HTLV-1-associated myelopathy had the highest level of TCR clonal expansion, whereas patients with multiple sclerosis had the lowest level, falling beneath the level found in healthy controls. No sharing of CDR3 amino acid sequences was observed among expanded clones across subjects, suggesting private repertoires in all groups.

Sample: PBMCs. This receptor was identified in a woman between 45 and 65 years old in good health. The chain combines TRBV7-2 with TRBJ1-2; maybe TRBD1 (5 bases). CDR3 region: CASSPDTYYGYTF. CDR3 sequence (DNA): TGTGCCAGCAGCCCGGACACGTACTATGGCTACACCTTC.